This T cell receptor beta chain appears in the sequencing data of a study of early T cells in non-severe SARS-CoV-2 infection. Study as a whole: Sequencing used unsorted whole-blood bulk RNA, so chains lack pairing.

A few counts support this clonotype. Molecules of cDNA were individually given unique molecular identifiers that were attached to them. TCRdb reprocessed the 5' RACE reads via MiXCR and lists one record per CDR3 protein. The sample includes tens of thousands of distinct CDR3 sequences, around 5.6% seen only once; the top ten take about 7.8%. Germline values: CDR1 MNHNY, CDR2 SVGAGI (reference sequence). V was trimmed by 0 bases and J by 3 bases, leaving 15 bases between them. CDR3 length equals 16 residues. The receptor comes from an adult who was a healthcare worker with PCR-confirmed SARS-CoV-2 infection or an uninfected control (not recorded which). The chain has TRBV6-6 and TRBJ2-7; D could derive from TRBD1 or TRBD2 (5 bases each). Specimen: whole blood. The CDR3 here is CASSYSAVGDGYEQYF. The CDR3 bases are TGTGCCAGCAGTTACTCCGCCGTGGGGGACGGCTACGAGCAGTACTTC.